Sequencing of this T cell receptor beta chain was carried out in a study of response to subunit inactivated influenza vaccine. There are a few counts of this clonotype. Its antigen is as yet unknown. V lost 2 bases and J lost 1, with 15 bases in between. Per the germline V gene, CDR1 is DFQATT and CDR2 is SNEGSKA (reference sequence). This CDR3 comprises 16 residues. TCRdb redid the calling of the RT-PCR reads with MiXCR, one entry per CDR3 protein. The sample holds approximately 500,000 distinct CDR3 sequences; 13% are singletons and the top ten take approximately 14%. Study results and caveats: The authors suggested that every seasonal influenza vaccination recruits few new T cells.

The sample was PBMCs from blood, taken around seven weeks after vaccination. The clonotype originates from a man between 50 and 59 years old who received an inactivated influenza vaccine. The chain uses TRBV20-1 and TRBJ2-4; D is perhaps TRBD2 (6 bases). The CDR3 spells CSARPQGREAKNIQYF. The CDR3 DNA is TGCAGTGCTAGACCTCAAGGACGGGAGGCCAAAAACATTCAGTACTTC.